This T cell receptor beta chain was recorded in a study of vaccination and CD4 T cells after COVID-19. Regarding this clonotype: No antigen is known for it.

Cultured CD4+ T-cell DNA underwent Oncomine TCR Beta short-read sequencing. Investigators obtained genomic DNA by extraction from cultured CD4+ T cells. TCRdb re-called the PCR reads with MiXCR, one entry per CDR3 protein. In the table there are thousands of distinct CDR3 sequences, roughly 79% of which are singletons. Germline V gives CDR1 WNHNN, CDR2 SYGVQD (reference sequence). V lost 7 bases and J lost 5, with 20 bases in between. The CDR3 extends over 16 amino acids. Study results and caveats: In convalescent patients, 304 of 307 vaccine-specific clones were mono-reactive for SARS-CoV-2 spike.

Specified treatment: approximately nine-day PBMC culture with coronavirus spike peptide pools or control peptides (ViraFEST assay). Peptide-pool expansion of antigen-specific T cells preceded TCR sequencing in ViraFEST. Replacement of half the medium with fresh IL-2 medium took place on days 3 and 7. The source material was CD4+ T cells from blood, cultured in vitro. This TCR derives from a human donor who had recovered from COVID-19. The gene calls are TRBV10-1 and TRBJ2-2; D is unresolved. The CDR3 DNA reads TGCGCCAGCACGGAGAATGGGCGAATCGGGACCGGGGAGCTGTTTTTT. Translated: CASTENGRIGTGELFF.